Sequencing of this TCR beta chain was carried out in a study of post-analysis software for immune sequencing data. Study-wide results and caveats: TRBV segments more frequent in patients than in controls numbered several and included TRBV5-6, TRBV5-1 and TRBV20-1.

Built from TCR beta cDNA, the libraries had unique molecular identifiers in them. One entry per CDR3 protein results from TCRdb running MiXCR on the PCR reads. The sample lists 750,000 to 900,000 distinct CDR3 sequences, about half occurring once. On this clonotype itself: Its antigen is unknown.

Trimming removed 2 bases at V and 3 bases at J, with 10 bases between. Germline assignment: CDR1 MDHEN and CDR2 SYDVKM. This CDR3 spans 14 amino acids. Sequences were obtained from blood. The receptor was isolated from a girl aged 10 to 17 with multiple sclerosis. The V and J genes are TRBV28 and TRBJ2-5, with D unresolved. The DNA for the CDR3 is TGTGCCAGCAGTTTAGACACTTTTAAAGAGACCCAGTACTTC. Residues: CASSLDTFKETQYF.